This TCR beta chain is from a study of blood T cell repertoires in COVID-19. Overall study context: There were acute and convalescent COVID-19 samples, and they came from the United States, Italy and Spain. Sample material is recorded as cDNA or gDNA derived from T cells, B-cell-depleted T cells, or PBMCs.

Seattle participants joined during active infection and were tracked over time. Source study methods: The authors estimated nucleated cell counts from reference gene primer amplification. Here immunoSEQ multiplex PCR was the method, and the copy in TCRdb shows in-frame clones only, minus some. That table gives V, J and clone size, and the DNA gave D and trimming. Among roughly 500,000 clones listed, about 91% were seen once. The source material was peripheral blood. The TCR was taken from a man aged 18 to 30 with COVID-19, enrolled during active disease.

In DNA, the CDR3 is TGTGCCAGCAGCTCCCTCCAGGGCCTCGAGCAGTACTTC. As protein: CASSSLQGLEQYF. V and J are TRBV11-2 and TRBJ2-7, with D maybe TRBD1 (5 bases). The CDR3 extends over 13 amino acids. Per the germline V gene, CDR1 is SGHAT and CDR2 is FQNNGV. V was pared by 4 bases and J by 6 bases, with 13 bases between.